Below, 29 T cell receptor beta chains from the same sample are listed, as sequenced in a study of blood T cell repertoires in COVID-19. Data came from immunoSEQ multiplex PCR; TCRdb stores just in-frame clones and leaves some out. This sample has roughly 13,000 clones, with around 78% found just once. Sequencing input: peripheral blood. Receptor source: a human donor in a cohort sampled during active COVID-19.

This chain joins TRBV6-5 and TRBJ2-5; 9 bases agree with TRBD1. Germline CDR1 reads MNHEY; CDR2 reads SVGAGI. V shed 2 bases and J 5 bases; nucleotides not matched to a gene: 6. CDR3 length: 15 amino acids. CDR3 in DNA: TGTGCCAGCAGTTACGCCGGACAGGGGACGGAGACCCAGTACTTC. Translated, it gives CASSYAGQGTETQYF.

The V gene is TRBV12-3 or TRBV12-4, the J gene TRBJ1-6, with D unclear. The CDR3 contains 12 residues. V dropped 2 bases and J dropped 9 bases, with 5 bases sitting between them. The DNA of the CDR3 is TGTGCCAGCAGTTTATCAGGTTCACCCCTCCACTTT. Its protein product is CASSLSGSPLHF.

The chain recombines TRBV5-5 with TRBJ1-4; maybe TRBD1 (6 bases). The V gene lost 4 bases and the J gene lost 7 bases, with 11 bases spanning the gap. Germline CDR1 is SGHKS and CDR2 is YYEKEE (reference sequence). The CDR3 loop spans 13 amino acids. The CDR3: CASSGGASEKLFF. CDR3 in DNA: TGTGCCAGCAGCGGGGGGGCTAGTGAAAAACTGTTTTTT.

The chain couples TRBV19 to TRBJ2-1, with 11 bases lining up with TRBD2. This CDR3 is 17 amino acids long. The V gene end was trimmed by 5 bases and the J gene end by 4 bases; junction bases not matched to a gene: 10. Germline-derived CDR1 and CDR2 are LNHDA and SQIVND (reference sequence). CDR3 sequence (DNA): TGTGCCAGTAGTTTGGGTAGCGGGGGGGCCAGGTACAATGAGCAGTTCTTC. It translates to CASSLGSGGARYNEQFF.

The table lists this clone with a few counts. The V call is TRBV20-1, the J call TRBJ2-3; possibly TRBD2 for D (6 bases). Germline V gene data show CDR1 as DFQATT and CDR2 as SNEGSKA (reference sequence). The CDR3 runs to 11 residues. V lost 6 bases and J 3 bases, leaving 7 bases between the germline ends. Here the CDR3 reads CSAGGTDTQYF. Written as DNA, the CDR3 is TGCAGTGCCGGGGGAACAGATACGCAGTATTTT.

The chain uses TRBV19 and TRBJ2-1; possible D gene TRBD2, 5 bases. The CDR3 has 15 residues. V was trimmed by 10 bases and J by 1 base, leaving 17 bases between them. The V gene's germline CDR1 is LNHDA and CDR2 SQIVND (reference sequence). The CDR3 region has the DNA TGTGCCACCTCCGCGGGTGGTAGTTCCTACAATGAGCAGTTCTTC. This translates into CATSAGGSSYNEQFF.

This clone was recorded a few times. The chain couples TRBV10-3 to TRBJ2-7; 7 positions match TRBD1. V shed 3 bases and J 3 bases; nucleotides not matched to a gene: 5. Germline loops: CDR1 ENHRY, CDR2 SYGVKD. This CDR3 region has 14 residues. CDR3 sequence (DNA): TGTGCCATCAGTGAAGACAGGGTGAGCTACGAGCAGTACTTC. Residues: CAISEDRVSYEQYF.

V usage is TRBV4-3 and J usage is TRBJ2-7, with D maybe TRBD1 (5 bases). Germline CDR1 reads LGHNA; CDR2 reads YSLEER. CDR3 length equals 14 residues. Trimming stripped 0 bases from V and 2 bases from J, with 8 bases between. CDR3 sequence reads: CASSQDRQTYEQYF. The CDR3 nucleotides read TGCGCCAGCAGCCAAGATCGACAGACCTACGAGCAGTACTTC.

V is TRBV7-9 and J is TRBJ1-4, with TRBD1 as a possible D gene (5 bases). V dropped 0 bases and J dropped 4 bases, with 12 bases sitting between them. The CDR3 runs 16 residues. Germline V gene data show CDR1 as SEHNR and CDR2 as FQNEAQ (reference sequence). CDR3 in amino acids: CASSLARQSINEKLFF. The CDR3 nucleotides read TGTGCCAGCAGCTTAGCCAGACAGAGCATTAATGAAAAACTGTTTTTT.

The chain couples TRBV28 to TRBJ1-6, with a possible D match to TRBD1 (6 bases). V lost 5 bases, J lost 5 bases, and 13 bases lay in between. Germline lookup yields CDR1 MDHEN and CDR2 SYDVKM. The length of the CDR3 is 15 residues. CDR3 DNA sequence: TGTGCCAGCAGTCGCGGAGGACAGCATAATTCACCCCTCCACTTT. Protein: CASSRGGQHNSPLHF. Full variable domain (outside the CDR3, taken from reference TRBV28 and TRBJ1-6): DVKVTQSSRYLVKRTGEKVFLECVQDMDHENMFWYRQDPGLGLRLIYFSYDVKMKEKGDIPEGYSVSREKKERFSLILESASTNQTSMYLCASSRGGQHNSPLHFGNGTRLTVT.

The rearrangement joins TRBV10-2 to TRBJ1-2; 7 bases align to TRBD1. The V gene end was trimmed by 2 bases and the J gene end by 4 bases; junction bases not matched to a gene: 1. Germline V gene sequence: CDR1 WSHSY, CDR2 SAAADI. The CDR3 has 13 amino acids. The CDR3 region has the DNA TGCGCCAGCAGTGAGCAGGGGGTCTATGGCTACACCTTC. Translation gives CASSEQGVYGYTF.

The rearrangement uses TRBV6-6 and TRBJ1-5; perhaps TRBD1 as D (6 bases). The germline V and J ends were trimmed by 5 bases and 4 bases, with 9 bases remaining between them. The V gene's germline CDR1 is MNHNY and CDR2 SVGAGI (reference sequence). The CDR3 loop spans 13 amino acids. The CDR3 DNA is TGTGCCAGCAGTGCAACAGGGAATCAGCCCCAGCATTTT. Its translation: CASSATGNQPQHF.

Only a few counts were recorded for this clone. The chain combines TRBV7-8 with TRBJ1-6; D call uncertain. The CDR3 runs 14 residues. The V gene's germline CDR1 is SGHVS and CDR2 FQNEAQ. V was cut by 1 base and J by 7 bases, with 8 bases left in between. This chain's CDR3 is CASSLVAVNSPLHF. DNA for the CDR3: TGTGCCAGCAGCTTAGTCGCAGTAAATTCACCCCTCCACTTT.

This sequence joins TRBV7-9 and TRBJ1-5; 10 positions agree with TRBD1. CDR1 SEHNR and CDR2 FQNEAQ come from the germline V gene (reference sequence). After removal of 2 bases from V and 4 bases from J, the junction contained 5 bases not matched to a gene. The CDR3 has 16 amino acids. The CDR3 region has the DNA TGTGCCAGCAGCTTAAAGACAGGGGGCCTTAATCAGCCCCAGCATTTT. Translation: CASSLKTGGLNQPQHF.

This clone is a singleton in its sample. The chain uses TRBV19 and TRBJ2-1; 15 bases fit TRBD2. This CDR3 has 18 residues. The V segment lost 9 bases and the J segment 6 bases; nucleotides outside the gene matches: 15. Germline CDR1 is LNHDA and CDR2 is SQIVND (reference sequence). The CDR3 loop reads CASRKRTSGGARGNEQFF. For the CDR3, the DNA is TGTGCCAGCAGAAAGCGGACTAGCGGGGGGGCCAGAGGCAATGAGCAGTTCTTC.

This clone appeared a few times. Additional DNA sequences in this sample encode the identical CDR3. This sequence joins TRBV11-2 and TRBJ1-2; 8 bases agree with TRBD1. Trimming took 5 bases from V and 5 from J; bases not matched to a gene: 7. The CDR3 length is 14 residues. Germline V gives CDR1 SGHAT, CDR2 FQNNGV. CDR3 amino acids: CASSRRDRMYGYTF. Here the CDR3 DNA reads TGTGCCAGCAGCCGCCGGGACAGGATGTATGGCTACACCTTC.

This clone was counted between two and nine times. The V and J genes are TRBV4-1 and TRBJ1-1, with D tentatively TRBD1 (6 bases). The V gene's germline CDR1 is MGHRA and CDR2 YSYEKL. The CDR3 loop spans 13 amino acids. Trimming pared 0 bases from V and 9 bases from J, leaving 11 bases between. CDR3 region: CASSQERTGQAFF. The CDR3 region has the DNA TGCGCCAGCAGCCAAGAAAGAACAGGGCAAGCTTTCTTT.

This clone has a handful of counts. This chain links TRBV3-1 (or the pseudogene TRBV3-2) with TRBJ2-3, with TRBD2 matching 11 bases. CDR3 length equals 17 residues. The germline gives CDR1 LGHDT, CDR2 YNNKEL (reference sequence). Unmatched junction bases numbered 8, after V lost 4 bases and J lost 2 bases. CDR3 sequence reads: CASSLRLAGTYTDTQYF. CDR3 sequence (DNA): TGTGCCAGCAGCCTCAGACTAGCGGGGACATACACAGATACGCAGTATTTT.

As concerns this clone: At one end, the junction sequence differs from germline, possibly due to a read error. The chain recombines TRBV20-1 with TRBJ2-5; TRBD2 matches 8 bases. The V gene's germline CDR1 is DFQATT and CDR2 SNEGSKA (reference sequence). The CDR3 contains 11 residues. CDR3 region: CSALASGGPNF. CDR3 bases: TGCAGTGCCCTAGCCAGCGGGGGCCCCAACTTC.

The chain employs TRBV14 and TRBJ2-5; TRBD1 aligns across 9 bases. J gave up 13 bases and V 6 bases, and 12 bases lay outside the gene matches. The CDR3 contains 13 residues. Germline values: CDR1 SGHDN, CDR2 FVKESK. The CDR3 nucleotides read TGTGCCAGCAGTCCCGGGACAGGGAGGGCCGTGTACTTC. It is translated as CASSPGTGRAVYF.

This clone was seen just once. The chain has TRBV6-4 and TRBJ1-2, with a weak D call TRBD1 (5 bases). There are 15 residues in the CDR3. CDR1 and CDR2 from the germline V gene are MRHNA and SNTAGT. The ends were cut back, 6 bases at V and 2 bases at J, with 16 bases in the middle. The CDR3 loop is CASSLTVAQNYGYTF. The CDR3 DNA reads TGTGCCAGCAGCTTGACAGTGGCCCAGAACTATGGCTACACCTTC.

CDR3 in amino acids: CASSFQGNEQFF. CDR3 DNA: TGCGCCAGCAGCTTTCAGGGCAATGAGCAGTTCTTC. The V gene is TRBV5-1, the J gene TRBJ2-1; a weak D match, TRBD1 (5 bases). V lost 2 bases and J 6 bases, leaving 6 bases between the germline ends. The CDR3 consists of 12 residues. Germline V gives CDR1 SGHRS, CDR2 YFSETQ.

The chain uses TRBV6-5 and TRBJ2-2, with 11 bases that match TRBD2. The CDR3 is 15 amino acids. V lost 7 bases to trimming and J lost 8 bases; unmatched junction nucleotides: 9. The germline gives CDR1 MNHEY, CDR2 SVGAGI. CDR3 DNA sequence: TGTGCCAGCACCCCTACCCGACTAGCGGGGGGGGAGCTGTTTTTT. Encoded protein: CASTPTRLAGGELFF.

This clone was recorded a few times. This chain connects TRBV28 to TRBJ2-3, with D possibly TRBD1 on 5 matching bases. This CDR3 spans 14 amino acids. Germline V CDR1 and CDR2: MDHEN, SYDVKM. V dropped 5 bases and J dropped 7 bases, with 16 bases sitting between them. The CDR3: CASSLGQDLHTQYF. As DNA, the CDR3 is TGTGCCAGCAGTCTCGGACAAGACCTCCATACGCAGTATTTT.

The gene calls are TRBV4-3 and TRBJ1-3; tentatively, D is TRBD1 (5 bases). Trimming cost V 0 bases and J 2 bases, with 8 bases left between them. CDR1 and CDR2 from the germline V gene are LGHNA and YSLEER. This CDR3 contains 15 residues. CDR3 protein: CASSQDGGTGNTIYF. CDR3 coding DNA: TGCGCCAGCAGCCAAGACGGGGGTACTGGAAACACCATATATTTT.

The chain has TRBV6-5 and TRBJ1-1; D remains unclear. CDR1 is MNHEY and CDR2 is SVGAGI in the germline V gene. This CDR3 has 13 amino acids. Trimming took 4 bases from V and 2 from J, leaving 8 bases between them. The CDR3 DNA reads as TGTGCCAGCAGTTCCCGGGTCAACACTGAAGCTTTCTTT. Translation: CASSSRVNTEAFF.

CDR3 in DNA: TGTGCCATCAGTGAGTTAGGGGACAATCAGCCCCAGCATTTT. Its translation is CAISELGDNQPQHF. The V call is TRBV10-3, the J call TRBJ1-5, with a possible D match to TRBD1 (5 bases). This CDR3 has 14 amino acids. Trimming removed 1 base from V and 3 bases from J, with 7 bases in between. The V gene's germline CDR1 is ENHRY and CDR2 SYGVKD.

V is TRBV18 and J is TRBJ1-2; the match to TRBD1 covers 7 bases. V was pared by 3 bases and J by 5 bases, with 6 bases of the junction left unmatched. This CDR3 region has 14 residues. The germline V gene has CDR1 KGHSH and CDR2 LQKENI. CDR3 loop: CASSPTGKGYGYTF. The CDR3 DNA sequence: TGTGCCAGCTCACCGACAGGGAAAGGATATGGCTACACCTTC.

The CDR3 nucleotides read TGTGCCATCAGTGAGTATAGCGGGAGGTCCCATGAAGCTTTCTTT. Its protein product is CAISEYSGRSHEAFF. This sequence joins TRBV10-3 and TRBJ1-1; D gene unclear. CDR1 ENHRY and CDR2 SYGVKD come from the germline V gene. Trimming took 1 base from V and 7 from J, leaving 16 bases between them. The CDR3 spans 15 residues.